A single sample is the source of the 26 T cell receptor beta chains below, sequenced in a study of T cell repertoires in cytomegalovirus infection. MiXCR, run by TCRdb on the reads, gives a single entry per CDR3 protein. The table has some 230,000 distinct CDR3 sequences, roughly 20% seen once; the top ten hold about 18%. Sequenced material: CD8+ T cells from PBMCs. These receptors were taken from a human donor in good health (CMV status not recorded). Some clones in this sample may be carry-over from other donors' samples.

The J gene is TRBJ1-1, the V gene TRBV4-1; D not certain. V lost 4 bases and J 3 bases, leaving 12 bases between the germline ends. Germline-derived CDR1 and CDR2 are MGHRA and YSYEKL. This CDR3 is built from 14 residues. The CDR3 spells CASSLSGSDTEAFF. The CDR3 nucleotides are TGCGCCAGCAGCCTTAGCGGCTCGGACACTGAAGCTTTCTTT.

DNA of the CDR3: TGCGCCAGCACGGAGGCTTACGGGGAACTGAACACTGAAGCTTTCTTT. Protein product: CASTEAYGELNTEAFF. The rearrangement links TRBV5-1 to TRBJ1-1, with D unresolved. Trimming took 6 bases from V and 0 from J, leaving 18 bases between them. The CDR3 is made up of 16 amino acids. The V gene's germline CDR1 is SGHRS and CDR2 YFSETQ. Based on the CDR3 plus reference TRBV5-1 and TRBJ1-1, the full variable domain is KAGVTQTPRYLIKTRGQQVTLSCSPISGHRSVSWYQQTPGQGLQFLFEYFSETQRNKGNFPGRFSGRQFSNSRSEMNVSTLELGDSALYLCASTEAYGELNTEAFFGQGTRLTVV.

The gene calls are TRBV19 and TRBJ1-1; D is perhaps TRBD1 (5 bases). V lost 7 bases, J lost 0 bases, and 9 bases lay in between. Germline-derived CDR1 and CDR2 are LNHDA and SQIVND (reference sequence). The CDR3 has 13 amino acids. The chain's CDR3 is CASTPGVNTEAFF. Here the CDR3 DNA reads TGTGCCAGTACGCCGGGGGTGAACACTGAAGCTTTCTTT. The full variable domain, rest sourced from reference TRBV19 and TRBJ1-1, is DGGITQSPKYLFRKEGQNVTLSCEQNLNHDAMYWYRQDPGQGLRLIYYSQIVNDFQKGDIAEGYSVSREKKESFPLTVTSAQKNPTAFYLCASTPGVNTEAFFGQGTRLTVV.

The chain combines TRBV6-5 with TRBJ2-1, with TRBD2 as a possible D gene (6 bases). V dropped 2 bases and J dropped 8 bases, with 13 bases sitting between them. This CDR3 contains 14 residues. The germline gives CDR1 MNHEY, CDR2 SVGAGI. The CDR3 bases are TGTGCCAGCAGTTACGAGTTAGTAGCGGATGAGCAGTTCTTC. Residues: CASSYELVADEQFF.

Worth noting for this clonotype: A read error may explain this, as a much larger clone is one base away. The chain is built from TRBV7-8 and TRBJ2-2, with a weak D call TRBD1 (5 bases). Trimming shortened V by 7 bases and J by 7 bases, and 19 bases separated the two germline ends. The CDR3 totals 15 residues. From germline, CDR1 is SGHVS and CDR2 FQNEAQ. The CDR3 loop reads CASNSPAGLFGELFF. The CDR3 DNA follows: TGTGCCAGCAACTCCCCCGCAGGGCTGTTCGGGGAGCTGTTTTTT. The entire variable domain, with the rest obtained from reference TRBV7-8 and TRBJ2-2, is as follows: GAGVSQSPRYKVAKRGQDVALRCDPISGHVSLFWYQQALGQGPEFLTYFQNEAQLDKSGLPSDRFFAERPEGSVSTLKIQRTQQEDSAVYLCASNSPAGLFGELFFGEGSRLTVL.

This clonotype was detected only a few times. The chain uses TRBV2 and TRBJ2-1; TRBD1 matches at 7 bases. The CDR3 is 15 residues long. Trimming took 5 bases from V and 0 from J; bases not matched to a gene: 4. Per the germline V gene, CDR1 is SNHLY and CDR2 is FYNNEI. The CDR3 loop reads CASSPGTVSYNEQFF. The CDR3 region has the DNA TGTGCCAGCAGTCCCGGGACAGTCTCCTACAATGAGCAGTTCTTC.

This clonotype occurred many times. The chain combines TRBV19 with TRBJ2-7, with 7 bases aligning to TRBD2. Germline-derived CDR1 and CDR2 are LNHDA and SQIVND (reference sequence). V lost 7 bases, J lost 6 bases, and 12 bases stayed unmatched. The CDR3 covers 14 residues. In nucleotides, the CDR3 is TGTGCCAGTACCTTCAGCGGGGACCCCCGCGAGCAGTACTTC. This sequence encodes CASTFSGDPREQYF. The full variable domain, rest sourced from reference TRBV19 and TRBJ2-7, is DGGITQSPKYLFRKEGQNVTLSCEQNLNHDAMYWYRQDPGQGLRLIYYSQIVNDFQKGDIAEGYSVSREKKESFPLTVTSAQKNPTAFYLCASTFSGDPREQYFGPGTRLTVT.

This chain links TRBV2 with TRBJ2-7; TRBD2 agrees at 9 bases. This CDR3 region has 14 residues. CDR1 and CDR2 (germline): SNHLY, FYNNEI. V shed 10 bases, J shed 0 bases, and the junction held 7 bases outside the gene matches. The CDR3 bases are TGTGCCACCTCTAGCGGGACGAGCTCCTACGAGCAGTACTTC. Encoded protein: CATSSGTSSYEQYF.

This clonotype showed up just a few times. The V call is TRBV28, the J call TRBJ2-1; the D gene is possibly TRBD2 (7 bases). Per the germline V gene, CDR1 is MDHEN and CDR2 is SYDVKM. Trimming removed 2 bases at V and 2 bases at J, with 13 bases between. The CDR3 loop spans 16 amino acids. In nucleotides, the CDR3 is TGTGCCAGCAGTTTACTTGGCGGGGGCACCTACAATGAGCAGTTCTTC. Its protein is CASSLLGGGTYNEQFF.

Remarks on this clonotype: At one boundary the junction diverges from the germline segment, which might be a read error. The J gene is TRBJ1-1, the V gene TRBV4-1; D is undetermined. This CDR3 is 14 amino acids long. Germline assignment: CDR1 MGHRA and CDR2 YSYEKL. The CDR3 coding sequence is TGTGCCAGCAGCCAAGGTACGGAGAACACTGAAGCTTTCTTT. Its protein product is CASSQGTENTEAFF.

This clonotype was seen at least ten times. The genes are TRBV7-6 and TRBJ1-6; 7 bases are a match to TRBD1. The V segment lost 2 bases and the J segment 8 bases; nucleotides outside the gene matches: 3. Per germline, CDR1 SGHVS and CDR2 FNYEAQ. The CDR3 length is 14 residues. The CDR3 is CASSLFRGDSPLHF. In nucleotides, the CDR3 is TGTGCCAGCAGCTTATTCAGGGGGGATTCACCCCTCCACTTT.

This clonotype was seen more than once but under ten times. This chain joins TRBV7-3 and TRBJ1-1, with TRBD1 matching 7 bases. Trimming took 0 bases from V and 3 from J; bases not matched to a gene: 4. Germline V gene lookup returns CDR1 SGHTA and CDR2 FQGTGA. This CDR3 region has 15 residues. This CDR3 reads CASSLTADRDTEAFF. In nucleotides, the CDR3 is TGTGCCAGCAGCTTAACGGCCGACAGGGACACTGAAGCTTTCTTT.

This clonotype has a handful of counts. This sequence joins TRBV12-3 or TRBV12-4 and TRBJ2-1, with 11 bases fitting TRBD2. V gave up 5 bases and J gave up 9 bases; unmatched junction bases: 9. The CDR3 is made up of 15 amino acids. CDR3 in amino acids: CASSRLAGRYSEQFF. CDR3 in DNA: TGTGCCAGCAGTAGACTAGCGGGGAGATATAGTGAGCAGTTCTTC.

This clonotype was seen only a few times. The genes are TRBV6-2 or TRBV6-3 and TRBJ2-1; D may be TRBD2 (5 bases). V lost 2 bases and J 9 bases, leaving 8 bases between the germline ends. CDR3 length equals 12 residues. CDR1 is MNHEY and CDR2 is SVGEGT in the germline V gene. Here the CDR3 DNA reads TGTGCCAGCAGTTACAACGGGGTTGAGCAGTTCTTC. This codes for CASSYNGVEQFF.

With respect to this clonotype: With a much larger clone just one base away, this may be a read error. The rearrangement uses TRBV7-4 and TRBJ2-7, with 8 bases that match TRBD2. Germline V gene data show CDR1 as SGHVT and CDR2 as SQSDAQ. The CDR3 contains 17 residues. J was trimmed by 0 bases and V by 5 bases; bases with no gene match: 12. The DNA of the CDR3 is TGTGCCAGCAGCCCCGGAGACGGGGGGGAAAGCTCCTACGAGCAGTACTTC. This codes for CASSPGDGGESSYEQYF.

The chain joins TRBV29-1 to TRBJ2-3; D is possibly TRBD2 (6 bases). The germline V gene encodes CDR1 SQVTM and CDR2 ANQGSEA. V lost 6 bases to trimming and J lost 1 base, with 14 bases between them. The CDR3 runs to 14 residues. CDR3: CSVQRAYRTDTQYF. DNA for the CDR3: TGCAGCGTCCAGCGGGCATATCGCACAGATACGCAGTATTTT.

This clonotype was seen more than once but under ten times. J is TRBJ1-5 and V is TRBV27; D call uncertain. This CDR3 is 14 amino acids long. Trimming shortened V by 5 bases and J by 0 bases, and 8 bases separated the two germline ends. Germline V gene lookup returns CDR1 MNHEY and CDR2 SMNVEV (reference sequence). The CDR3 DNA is TGTGCCAGCAGTCTTGACGGTAGCAATCAGCCCCAGCATTTT. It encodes CASSLDGSNQPQHF.

The CDR3 DNA reads as TGCAGCGTGGTTAACAATGAGCAGTTCTTC. It yields the protein CSVVNNEQFF. This chain uses TRBV29-1 with TRBJ2-1; D gene uncertain. V was trimmed by 6 bases and J by 5 bases, leaving 5 bases between them. Germline assignment: CDR1 SQVTM and CDR2 ANQGSEA. CDR3 length equals 10 residues.

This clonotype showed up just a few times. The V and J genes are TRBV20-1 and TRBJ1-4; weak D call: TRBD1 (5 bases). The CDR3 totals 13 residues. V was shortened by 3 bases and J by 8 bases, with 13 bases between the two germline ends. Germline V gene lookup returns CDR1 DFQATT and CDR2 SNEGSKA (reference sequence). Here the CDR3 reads CSASRGLEEKLFF. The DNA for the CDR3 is TGCAGTGCTAGTCGGGGACTTGAGGAAAAACTGTTTTTT.

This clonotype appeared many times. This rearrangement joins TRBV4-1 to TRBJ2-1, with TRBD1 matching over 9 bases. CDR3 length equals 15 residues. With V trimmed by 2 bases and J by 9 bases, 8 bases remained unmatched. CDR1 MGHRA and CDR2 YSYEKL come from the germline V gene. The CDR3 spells CASSQSGQGHFEQFF. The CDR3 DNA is TGCGCCAGCAGCCAATCGGGACAGGGACATTTTGAGCAGTTCTTC.

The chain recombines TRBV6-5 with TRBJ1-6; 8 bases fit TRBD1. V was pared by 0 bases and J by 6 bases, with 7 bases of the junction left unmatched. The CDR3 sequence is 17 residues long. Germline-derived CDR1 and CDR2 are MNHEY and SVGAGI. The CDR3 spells CASSYSMDRALNSPLHF. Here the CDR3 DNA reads TGTGCCAGCAGTTACTCCATGGACAGGGCACTTAATTCACCCCTCCACTTT.

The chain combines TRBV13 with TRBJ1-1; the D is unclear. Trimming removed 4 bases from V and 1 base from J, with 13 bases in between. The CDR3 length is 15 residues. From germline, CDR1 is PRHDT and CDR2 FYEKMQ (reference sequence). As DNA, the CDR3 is TGTGCCAGCAGCTCCTCCCATTCGGGGAACACTGAAGCTTTCTTT. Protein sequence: CASSSSHSGNTEAFF.

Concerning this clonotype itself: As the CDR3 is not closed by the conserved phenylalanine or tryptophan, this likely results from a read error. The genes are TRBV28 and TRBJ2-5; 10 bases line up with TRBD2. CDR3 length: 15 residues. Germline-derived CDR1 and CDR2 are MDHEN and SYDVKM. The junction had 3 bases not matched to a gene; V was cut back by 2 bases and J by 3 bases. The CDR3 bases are TGTGCCAGCAGTTTAGGACTAGCGGTAAAAGAGACCCAGTACATC. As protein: CASSLGLAVKETQYI.

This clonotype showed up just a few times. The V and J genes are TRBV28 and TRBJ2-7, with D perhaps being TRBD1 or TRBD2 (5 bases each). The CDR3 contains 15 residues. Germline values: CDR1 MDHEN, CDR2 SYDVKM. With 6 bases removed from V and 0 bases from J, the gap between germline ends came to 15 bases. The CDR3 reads CASRRRDGVSYEQYF. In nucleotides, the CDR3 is TGTGCCAGCAGGAGACGGGACGGAGTCTCCTACGAGCAGTACTTC.

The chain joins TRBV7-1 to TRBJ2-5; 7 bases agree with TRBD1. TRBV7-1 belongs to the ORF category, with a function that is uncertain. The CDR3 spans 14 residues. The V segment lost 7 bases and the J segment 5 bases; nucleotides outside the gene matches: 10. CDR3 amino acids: CASNLLQGLETQYF. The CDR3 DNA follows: TGTGCCAGCAACCTCCTACAGGGGTTGGAGACCCAGTACTTC.

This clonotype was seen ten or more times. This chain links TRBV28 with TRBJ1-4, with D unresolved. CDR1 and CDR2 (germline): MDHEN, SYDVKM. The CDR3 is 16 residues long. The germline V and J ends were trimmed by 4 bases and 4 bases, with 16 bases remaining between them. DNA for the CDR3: TGTGCCAGCAGTTCCTGGAGGGAGGCGGATAATGAAAAACTGTTTTTT. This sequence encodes CASSSWREADNEKLFF.